This T cell receptor (beta chain) was documented in a study of blood T cell repertoires in COVID-19. Study-level background: Acute and convalescent COVID-19 specimens originated in the United States, Italy and Spain. T cells, B-cell-depleted T cells, or PBMCs supplied cDNA or gDNA.

The CDR3 covers 15 residues. CDR1 is SGDLS, CDR2 YYNGEE, per germline. V dropped 3 bases and J dropped 5 bases, with 17 bases sitting between them. In the study's own analysis: Amplification with reference gene primers provided the estimates of nucleated cell counts. Data came from immunoSEQ multiplex PCR; TCRdb stores just in-frame clones and leaves some out. D and trimming come from the DNA, and the V and J calls and clone size come from that table. Of approximately 120,000 clones listed, 79% are singletons. This receptor was identified in a middle-aged man with active or convalescent COVID-19. The sample taken for sequencing was peripheral blood. This chain links TRBV9 with TRBJ1-2; TRBD1 might be the D (5 bases). CDR3 coding DNA: TGTGCCAGCAGCGCACTTCTTGCTGGGACTTATGGCTACACCTTC. This encodes CASSALLAGTYGYTF.